The 31 T cell receptor beta chains reported below all come from one sample, sequenced in a study of molecular identifiers for immune sequencing clone quantification. TCRdb analysed the PCR reads with MiXCR anew, one entry per CDR3 protein. The table lists about 510,000 distinct CDR3 sequences, 25% of them singletons. The sample consisted of naive CD8+ T cells from blood, with Jurkat cell RNA spiked in. The subset was: FACS-sorted CD8+CD4-CCR7+CD45RA+ naive T cells. The receptors originated from a human donor in good health. Some libraries in this study had Jurkat cell RNA spiked in.

The rearrangement joins TRBV27 to TRBJ2-3; maybe TRBD1 (5 bases). The length of the CDR3 is 17 residues. Germline V gene sequence: CDR1 MNHEY, CDR2 SMNVEV (reference sequence). Trimming stripped 3 bases from V and 0 bases from J, with 16 bases between. CDR3 residues: CASSLVKGPTSTDTQYF. The CDR3 nucleotides are TGTGCCAGCAGTTTGGTCAAGGGGCCAACTAGCACAGATACGCAGTATTTT.

This clonotype was seen ten or more times. The chain uses TRBV9 and TRBJ2-3; D is possibly TRBD1 (6 bases). V was shortened by 4 bases and J by 1 base, with 10 bases between the two germline ends. Per germline, CDR1 SGDLS and CDR2 YYNGEE. The CDR3 consists of 14 residues. The CDR3 loop reads CASSYAGGTDTQYF. CDR3 sequence (DNA): TGTGCCAGCAGCTACGCAGGGGGCACAGATACGCAGTATTTT.

Regarding this clonotype: The missing conserved phenylalanine or tryptophan at the end of this CDR3 makes a read error likely. This chain joins TRBV7-6 and TRBJ2-7, with 10 bases aligning to TRBD1. In germline, CDR1 is SGHVS, CDR2 FNYEAQ. CDR3 size: 13 residues. V dropped 4 bases and J dropped 6; count of bases not matched to a gene: 3. The CDR3 nucleotides read TGTGCCAGCAGCTCGACAGGGGGCGGCGAGCAGTACCTC. This encodes CASSSTGGGEQYL.

This chain connects TRBV28 to TRBJ2-2; possible D gene TRBD2, 5 bases. V was shortened by 3 bases and J by 4 bases, with 15 bases between the two germline ends. The CDR3 is 16 amino acids. Germline-derived CDR1 and CDR2 are MDHEN and SYDVKM. This chain's CDR3 is CASSFPQEEITGELFF. The CDR3, as DNA: TGTGCCAGCAGTTTTCCCCAGGAGGAGATCACCGGGGAGCTGTTTTTT.

This clonotype has a count of ten or more. The gene calls are TRBV12-3 or TRBV12-4 and TRBJ2-7; TRBD1 might be the D (6 bases). The CDR3 is 14 amino acids. V dropped 5 bases and J dropped 0 bases, with 11 bases sitting between them. The CDR3 is CASSIPGHSYEQYF. The CDR3 DNA reads as TGTGCCAGCAGTATTCCGGGACACTCCTACGAGCAGTACTTC.

This clonotype was found a few times. The rearrangement links TRBV20-1 to TRBJ2-1; D remains unclear. The V end was cut by 3 bases, the J end by 0 bases, with 15 bases between. The CDR3 has 16 residues. The germline CDR1 and CDR2 sequences are DFQATT and SNEGSKA (reference sequence). The CDR3 DNA reads TGCAGTGCTAGCCCGGTCGGCAGGAGCTCCTACAATGAGCAGTTCTTC. This encodes CSASPVGRSSYNEQFF.

In the case of this clonotype: A read error may explain this, as a much larger clone is one base away. V and J are TRBV7-9 and TRBJ1-1; D unresolved. Per germline, CDR1 SEHNR and CDR2 FQNEAQ (reference sequence). V was trimmed by 4 bases and J by 4 bases, leaving 16 bases between them. The CDR3 is 15 residues long. The CDR3 DNA follows: TGTGCCAGCAGCTCTAGCGTGGCAGTGATCACTGAAGCTTTCTTT. Its translation is CASSSSVAVITEAFF.

Concerning this clonotype: A much larger clone differs by one base, so this may be a read error. The final CDR3 position lacks the conserved phenylalanine or tryptophan, pointing to a likely read error. The gene calls are TRBV20-1 and TRBJ2-2; D gene ambiguous. V was clipped by 3 bases and J by 2 bases, with 7 bases between them. CDR1 is DFQATT, CDR2 SNEGSKA, per germline (reference sequence). This CDR3 is built from 13 residues. CDR3 amino acids: CSARLDNTGELFL. The CDR3 DNA reads as TGCAGTGCTAGGTTGGACAACACCGGGGAGCTGTTTCTT.

This chain connects TRBV6-2 or TRBV6-3 to TRBJ2-5; maybe TRBD1 (6 bases). The V end lost 0 bases, the J end lost 5 bases, and 10 bases lay between the germline ends. Per the germline V gene, CDR1 is MNHEY and CDR2 is SVGEGT. The CDR3 is 14 residues long. The CDR3 protein is CASSYSQGIETQYF. The CDR3 DNA reads TGTGCCAGCAGTTACTCACAGGGCATCGAGACCCAGTACTTC.

The count of this clonotype is one. Being one base from a much bigger clone, this may be a read error. The conserved final phenylalanine or tryptophan is absent from the CDR3, which likely points to a read error. The CDR3 DNA reads TGTGCCAGCAGCGTTGAAAGCGCATCTAGCACAGATACGCAGTATCTT. Protein sequence: CASSVESASSTDTQYL. The V and J genes are TRBV9 and TRBJ2-3; D uncertain. Trimming stripped 2 bases from V and 0 bases from J, with 13 bases between. CDR1 and CDR2 (germline): SGDLS, YYNGEE. CDR3 length: 16 amino acids.

This clonotype was found a few times. The V gene is TRBV3-1, the J gene TRBJ2-3; 10 bases fit TRBD2. Germline CDR1 and CDR2: LGHDT and YNNKEL (reference sequence). With V trimmed by 1 base and J by 7 bases, 8 bases remained unmatched. CDR3 length: 16 residues. This CDR3 reads CASSQVAAGGPNTQYF. The CDR3 nucleotides read TGTGCCAGCAGCCAAGTGGCAGCGGGGGGGCCTAATACGCAGTATTTT.

This clonotype turned up a few times. The J gene is TRBJ2-7, the V gene TRBV29-1; TRBD1 aligns across 9 bases. Looked up from germline, CDR1 is SQVTM and CDR2 is ANQGSEA. This CDR3 has 12 residues. V dropped 7 bases and J dropped 2; count of bases not matched to a gene: 3. The DNA for the CDR3 is TGCAGCGCCCGGGACAGGGCCTACGAGCAGTACTTC. It specifies CSARDRAYEQYF.

This clonotype was picked up many times. The chain is built from TRBV12-3 or TRBV12-4 and TRBJ1-2, with D maybe TRBD1 (6 bases). The V and J ends lost 6 bases and 5 bases respectively, with 13 bases between them. The CDR3 spans 13 residues. The CDR3 DNA reads as TGTGCCAGCAGCCTAGGACAGTCATATGGCTACACCTTC. Amino acid sequence: CASSLGQSYGYTF.

The CDR3 nucleotides read TGTGCCAGCGGACTAGTCTACACCGGGGAGCTGTTTTTT. Protein: CASGLVYTGELFF. This chain connects TRBV19 to TRBJ2-2; 7 bases agree with TRBD2. V lost 9 bases, J lost 3 bases, and 4 bases stayed unmatched. The CDR3 is 13 amino acids. Germline-derived CDR1 and CDR2 are LNHDA and SQIVND (reference sequence).

The J gene is TRBJ2-7, the V gene TRBV27; 10 bases fit TRBD2. This CDR3 has 15 amino acids. V dropped 5 bases and J dropped 3; count of bases not matched to a gene: 7. CDR1 is MNHEY, CDR2 SMNVEV, per germline (reference sequence). CDR3 region: CASSHSSGGVYEQYF. The CDR3 nucleotides are TGTGCCAGCAGTCACTCCAGCGGGGGGGTCTACGAGCAGTACTTC.

At least ten counts were recorded for this clonotype. This chain uses TRBV12-3 or TRBV12-4 with TRBJ2-7, with D uncertain. Deletions cut 5 bases from V and 3 bases from J, with 8 bases between. There are 12 residues in the CDR3. CDR3 sequence: CASSPHVYEQYF. The CDR3 DNA reads TGTGCCAGCAGTCCTCATGTCTACGAGCAGTACTTC.

About this clonotype itself: A much larger clone lies a single base off, so this may be a read error. The chain carries TRBV28 and TRBJ2-3, with TRBD2 matching over 9 bases. The CDR3 covers 15 residues. The ends lost 5 bases at V and 4 bases at J; junction bases unmatched: 7. Germline V gives CDR1 MDHEN, CDR2 SYDVKM. The chain's CDR3 is CASSLTQRGADTQYF. CDR3 DNA: TGTGCCAGCAGTCTTACTCAGCGGGGGGCAGATACGCAGTATTTT.

This chain links TRBV9 with TRBJ1-1, with D possibly TRBD1 on 6 matching bases. There are 15 residues in the CDR3. Trimming stripped 0 bases from V and 1 base from J, with 10 bases between. The V gene's germline CDR1 is SGDLS and CDR2 YYNGEE. The CDR3 here is CASSVGTASNTEAFF. CDR3 DNA sequence: TGTGCCAGCAGCGTAGGGACAGCCTCGAACACTGAAGCTTTCTTT. Full variable domain (missing parts from reference TRBV9 and TRBJ1-1): DSGVTQTPKHLITATGQRVTLRCSPRSGDLSVYWYQQSLDQGLQFLIQYYNGEERAKGNILERFSAQQFPDLHSELNLSSLELGDSALYFCASSVGTASNTEAFFGQGTRLTVV.

Only a few counts were recorded for this clonotype. This chain links TRBV13 with TRBJ2-5; 9 positions agree with TRBD2. The CDR3 runs to 16 residues. Germline CDR1 and CDR2: PRHDT and FYEKMQ (reference sequence). V gave up 5 bases and J gave up 2 bases; unmatched junction bases: 9. The CDR3 loop is CASSPRLAEPQETQYF. The DNA for the CDR3 is TGTGCCAGCAGCCCCCGACTAGCGGAGCCTCAAGAGACCCAGTACTTC.

This clonotype has a single count. The rearrangement links TRBV14 to TRBJ2-7; D gene uncertain. V was pared by 0 bases and J by 0 bases, with 12 bases between. From germline, CDR1 is SGHDN and CDR2 FVKESK. This CDR3 spans 16 amino acids. The CDR3 loop is CASSQDIGQASYEQYF. The CDR3 DNA follows: TGTGCCAGCAGCCAAGATATCGGGCAGGCCTCCTACGAGCAGTACTTC.

This rearrangement joins TRBV2 to TRBJ2-7; 10 nucleotides align to TRBD2. The J segment lost 2 bases and the V segment lost 6 bases, leaving 4 bases of the junction unmatched. The CDR3 consists of 14 residues. Germline values: CDR1 SNHLY, CDR2 FYNNEI. In nucleotides, the CDR3 is TGTGCCAGCAGACCCACTAGCGGGACCTACGAGCAGTACTTC. Protein sequence: CASRPTSGTYEQYF.

This clonotype was detected ten times or more. The rearrangement links TRBV5-6 to TRBJ2-3; 7 nucleotides agree with TRBD2. Germline V gene data show CDR1 as SGHDT and CDR2 as YYEEEE. V was clipped by 2 bases and J by 0 bases; unmatched bases: 0. The CDR3 extends over 14 amino acids. CDR3 DNA sequence: TGTGCCAGCAGCTTAGCGGGAAGCACAGATACGCAGTATTTT. This sequence encodes CASSLAGSTDTQYF.

Remarks on this clonotype: Since a much larger clone is just one base distant, this may be a read error. V usage is TRBV27 and J usage is TRBJ2-1, with 8 positions matching TRBD1. The CDR3 extends over 13 amino acids. Germline CDR1 and CDR2: MNHEY and SMNVEV (reference sequence). The CDR3 reads CGSGQGAYNERFF. The CDR3 DNA sequence: TGTGGGTCTGGTCAGGGGGCTTACAATGAGCGGTTCTTC.

The table lists this clonotype with many counts. The CDR3 is CASSLGDSTDTQYF. CDR3 nucleotides: TGTGCCAGCAGCTTGGGGGACAGCACAGATACGCAGTATTTT. This rearrangement joins TRBV27 to TRBJ2-3, with D perhaps matching TRBD1 or TRBD2 (5 bases each). The length of the CDR3 is 14 residues. V lost 6 bases and J 0 bases, leaving 10 bases between the germline ends. CDR1 and CDR2 from the germline V gene are MNHEY and SMNVEV (reference sequence).

A few counts support this clonotype. The V gene is TRBV7-9, the J gene TRBJ2-4, with 7 positions matching TRBD1. The CDR3 contains 16 residues. Germline assignment: CDR1 SEHNR and CDR2 FQNEAQ (reference sequence). Trimming at V came to 5 bases and at J to 8 bases, leaving 15 bases not matched to a gene. CDR3 residues: CASSPEGGYVGDIQYF. The CDR3 nucleotides are TGTGCCAGCAGCCCAGAAGGGGGCTATGTGGGTGACATTCAGTACTTC.

In the case of this clonotype: A much larger clone sits a single nucleotide away, making a read error possible. The conserved closing phenylalanine or tryptophan is absent in this CDR3, likely reflecting a read error. The CDR3 is CASSFPLQDSPLHL. The CDR3 DNA is TGTGCCAGCAGCTTCCCCCTACAGGATTCACCCCTCCACCTT. The rearrangement uses TRBV7-9 and TRBJ1-6; D possibly corresponds to TRBD1 (5 bases). This CDR3 contains 14 residues. Germline V lookup: CDR1 SEHNR, CDR2 FQNEAQ (reference sequence). V gave up 3 bases and J gave up 8 bases, with 11 bases separating them.

This clonotype turned up a few times. This chain links TRBV10-3 with TRBJ2-1, with D possibly TRBD1 on 6 matching bases. The CDR3 loop spans 12 amino acids. Germline V gene lookup returns CDR1 ENHRY and CDR2 SYGVKD. V dropped 5 bases and J dropped 8 bases, with 10 bases sitting between them. The DNA of the CDR3 is TGTGCCATCAGTACAGGGAACTATGAGCAGTTCTTC. It codes for CAISTGNYEQFF.

This clonotype was picked up a small number of times. The CDR3 DNA reads as TGCAGTGCTAGATCTGCAGGCAGTAATCAGCCCCAGCATTTT. This gives the protein CSARSAGSNQPQHF. The genes are TRBV20-1 and TRBJ1-5; the D is unclear. Between the trimmed V and J ends, which lost 2 bases and 4 bases, there was a span of 12 bases. This CDR3 contains 14 residues. CDR1 and CDR2 (germline): DFQATT, SNEGSKA (reference sequence).

This clonotype came up many times. J is TRBJ1-1 and V is TRBV7-9, with D perhaps matching TRBD1 (5 bases). Trimming shortened V by 3 bases and J by 5 bases, and 13 bases separated the two germline ends. This CDR3 is 14 amino acids long. The germline gives CDR1 SEHNR, CDR2 FQNEAQ (reference sequence). The DNA of the CDR3 is TGTGCCAGCAGCTTTGCAGGGCCAGGTACTGAAGCTTTCTTT. This encodes CASSFAGPGTEAFF.

Many counts were recorded for this clonotype. The J gene is TRBJ1-2, the V gene TRBV12-3 or TRBV12-4; the D is unclear. CDR3 length: 13 amino acids. With 3 bases removed from V and 3 bases from J, the gap between germline ends came to 8 bases. CDR3 sequence reads: CASSLSSHYGYTF. In DNA, the CDR3 is TGTGCCAGCAGTTTGTCATCCCACTATGGCTACACCTTC.

This clonotype was detected ten times or more. The gene calls are TRBV7-9 and TRBJ2-3, with 7 bases aligning to TRBD1. Germline V gene sequence: CDR1 SEHNR, CDR2 FQNEAQ (reference sequence). The CDR3 runs to 18 residues. V shed 4 bases and J 2 bases; nucleotides not matched to a gene: 15. CDR3 sequence reads: CASSSRHYGDSLTDTQYF. The CDR3 coding sequence is TGTGCCAGCAGCTCACGCCACTACGGGGACAGCCTCACAGATACGCAGTATTTT.